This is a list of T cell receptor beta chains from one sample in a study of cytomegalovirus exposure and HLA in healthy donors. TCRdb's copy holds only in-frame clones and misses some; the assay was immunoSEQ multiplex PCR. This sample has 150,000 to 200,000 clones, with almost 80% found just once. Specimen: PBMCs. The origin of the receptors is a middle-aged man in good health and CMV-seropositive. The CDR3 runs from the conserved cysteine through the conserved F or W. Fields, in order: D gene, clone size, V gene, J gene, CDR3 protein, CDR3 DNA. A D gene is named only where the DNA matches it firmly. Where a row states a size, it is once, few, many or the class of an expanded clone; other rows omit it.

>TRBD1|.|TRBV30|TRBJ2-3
CAWGQGTTDTQYF
TGTGCCTGGGGACAGGGAACCACAGATACGCAGTATTTT
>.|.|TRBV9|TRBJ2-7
CASSVLGSEQYF
TGTGCCAGCAGCGTACTCGGGTCGGAGCAGTACTTC
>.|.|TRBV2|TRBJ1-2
CASSEKGSSYYGYTF
TGTGCCAGCAGTGAAAAAGGGAGTTCTTACTATGGCTACACCTTC
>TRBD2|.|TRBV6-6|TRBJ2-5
CASSYPQRGKETQYF
TGTGCCAGCAGTTACCCCCAGCGGGGAAAGGAGACCCAGTACTTC
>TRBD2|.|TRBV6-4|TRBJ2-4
CASSRLAGPGAKNSQYF
TGTGCCAGCAGTCGACTAGCGGGCCCCGGGGCCAAAAACAGTCAGTACTTC
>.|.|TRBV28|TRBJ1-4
CASTLGEKLFF
TGTGCCAGCACCTTGGGCGAAAAACTGTTTTTT
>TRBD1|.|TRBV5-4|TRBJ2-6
CASSKGTGALSGANGLTF
TGTGCCAGCAGCAAGGGGACAGGGGCCCTCTCTGGGGCCAACGGCCTGACTTTC
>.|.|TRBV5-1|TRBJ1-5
CASSLVGGNQPQHF
TGCGCCAGCAGCTTGGTGGGAGGAAATCAGCCCCAGCATTTT
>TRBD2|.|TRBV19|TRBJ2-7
CASSIRLAGREAEQYF
TGTGCCAGTAGTATCCGGCTAGCGGGAAGGGAGGCCGAGCAGTACTTC
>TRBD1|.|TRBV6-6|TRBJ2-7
CASSSVWTGSYEQYF
TGTGCCAGCAGTTCAGTCTGGACAGGGTCTTACGAGCAGTACTTC
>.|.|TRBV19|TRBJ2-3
CASSSKGPGSAEAQYF
TGTGCCAGTAGTAGTAAAGGGCCGGGGTCCGCCGAAGCGCAGTATTTT
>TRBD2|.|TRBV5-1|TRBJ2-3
CASSYGLAGGTDTQYF
TGCGCCAGCAGCTACGGACTAGCGGGCGGCACAGATACGCAGTATTTT
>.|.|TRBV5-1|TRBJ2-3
CASSGGTATDTQYF
TGCGCCAGCAGCGGCGGGACAGCCACAGATACGCAGTATTTT
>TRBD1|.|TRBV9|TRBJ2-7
CASSGGQGSYEQYF
TGTGCCAGCAGCGGTGGACAGGGATCCTACGAGCAGTACTTC
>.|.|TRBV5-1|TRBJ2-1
CASSLGQNSYNEQFF
TGCGCCAGCAGCTTGGGGCAGAACTCCTACAATGAGCAGTTCTTC
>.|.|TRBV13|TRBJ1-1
CASSLGPGGNTEAFF
TGTGCCAGCAGCTTAGGCCCGGGGGGGAACACTGAAGCTTTCTTT
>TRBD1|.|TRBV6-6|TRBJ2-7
CASSQKSLTGAYEQYF
TGTGCCAGCAGTCAAAAATCCCTGACAGGGGCCTACGAGCAGTACTTC
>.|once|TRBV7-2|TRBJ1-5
CASSPRSGGLGQPQHF
TGTGCCAGCAGCCCCCGCTCGGGAGGGCTGGGTCAGCCCCAGCATTTT
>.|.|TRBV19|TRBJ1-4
CASSNPTGLLWEKLFF
TGTGCCAGTAGTAACCCGACAGGTCTTTTATGGGAAAAACTGTTTTTT
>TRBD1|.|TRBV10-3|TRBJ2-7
CAISEWDRGSYEQYF
TGTGCCATCAGTGAATGGGACAGGGGGTCCTACGAGCAGTACTTC
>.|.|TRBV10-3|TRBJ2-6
CATKEGPSGANVLTF
TGTGCCACTAAGGAGGGCCCCTCTGGGGCCAACGTCCTGACTTTC
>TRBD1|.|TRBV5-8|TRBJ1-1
CASSLSGTGGTEAFF
TGTGCCAGCAGCCTGTCCGGGACAGGGGGCACTGAAGCTTTCTTT
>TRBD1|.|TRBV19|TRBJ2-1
CATRPGQGPYTQFF
TGTGCCACTAGACCGGGACAGGGCCCCTACACTCAGTTCTTC
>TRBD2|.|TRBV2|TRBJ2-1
CASSEELAGGGSYNEQFF
TGTGCCAGCAGTGAAGAACTAGCGGGAGGGGGCTCCTACAATGAGCAGTTCTTC
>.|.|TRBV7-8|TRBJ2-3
CASSVALDTMNTQYF
TGTGCCAGCAGCGTGGCATTGGACACGATGAATACGCAGTATTTT
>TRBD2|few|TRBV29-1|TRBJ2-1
CSVRLGGRAFYNEQFF
TGCAGCGTCCGCCTGGGGGGGAGGGCCTTCTACAATGAGCAGTTCTTC
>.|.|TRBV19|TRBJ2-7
CASQGSPYEQYF
TGTGCCAGTCAGGGGTCTCCCTACGAGCAGTACTTC
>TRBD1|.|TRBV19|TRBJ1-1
CASSTRQGARTEAFF
TGTGCCAGTAGTACCAGACAGGGGGCGAGGACTGAAGCTTTCTTT
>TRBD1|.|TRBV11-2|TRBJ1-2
CASSLGQANYGYTF
TGTGCCAGCAGCTTGGGACAGGCTAACTATGGCTACACCTTC
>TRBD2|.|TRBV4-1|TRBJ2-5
CASSPRIVWTSGLIQETQYF
TGCGCCAGCAGCCCCCGGATCGTGTGGACTAGCGGACTGATACAAGAGACCCAGTACTTC
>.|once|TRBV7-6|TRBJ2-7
CASSSQGAQYF
TGTGCCAGCAGCTCGCAGGGTGCGCAGTACTTC
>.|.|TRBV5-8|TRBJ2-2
CASSWGQGKNTGELFF
TGTGCCAGCAGCTGGGGCCAGGGGAAGAACACCGGGGAGCTGTTTTTT
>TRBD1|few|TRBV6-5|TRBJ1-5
CASSTGQGSQPQHF
TGTGCCAGCAGTACTGGACAGGGTTCTCAGCCCCAGCATTTT
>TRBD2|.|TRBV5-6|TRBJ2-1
CASSRTSGIRGDEQFF
TGTGCCAGCAGCCGGACTAGCGGGATCCGCGGCGATGAGCAGTTCTTC
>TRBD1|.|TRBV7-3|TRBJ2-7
CASSTDRGHEQYF
TGTGCCAGCAGCACGGACAGGGGCCACGAGCAGTACTTC
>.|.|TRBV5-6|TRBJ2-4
CASSLSSGNSQYF
TGTGCCAGCAGCTTGTCATCCGGAAACAGTCAGTACTTC